The next 27 T cell receptor beta chains were all read from a single sample in a study of blood T cells in healthy people across ages. Sample-barcoded 5' priming and a J-beta primer mix drove a second PCR of 7 to 11 cycles. MiXCR was run by TCRdb on the 5' RACE reads, yielding one entry per CDR3 protein. The sample yields about 900,000 distinct CDR3 sequences, 45% to 50% seen once. The source material was blood. The source is a man aged 25 to 40 in good health.

Comments on this clonotype: A much larger clone differs from this one at a single base, so this may be a read error. The J gene is TRBJ2-1, the V gene TRBV29-1, with 7 bases that match TRBD1. The J call may be faulty, since TRBJ2-7 better matches the DNA end. Germline V lookup: CDR1 SQVTM, CDR2 ANQGSEA. This CDR3 has 14 residues. The CDR3 bases are TGCAGCGCCCCGACAGGGTTCTCCTACAATGAGCAGTACTTC. Translation: CSAPTGFSYNEQYF.

The V and J genes are TRBV7-2 and TRBJ2-1; 12 positions match TRBD2. Germline trimming cut 6 bases from V and 7 bases from J; bases unmatched to any gene: 4. Germline CDR1 reads SGHTA; CDR2 reads FQGNSA. The CDR3 extends over 14 amino acids. In nucleotides, the CDR3 is TGTGCCAGCAGAAAGACTAGCGGGAGTAATGAGCAGTTCTTC. Translating gives CASRKTSGSNEQFF. The complete variable domain, with remaining parts taken from reference TRBV7-2 and TRBJ2-1, reads GAGVSQSPSNKVTEKGKDVELRCDPISGHTALYWYRQSLGQGLEFLIYFQGNSAPDKSGLPSDRFSAERTGGSVSTLTIQRTQQEDSAVYLCASRKTSGSNEQFFGPGTRLTVL.

V is TRBV20-1 and J is TRBJ2-1; 7 nucleotides align to TRBD1. With V trimmed by 4 bases and J by 4 bases, 1 base remained unmatched. Germline V gives CDR1 DFQATT, CDR2 SNEGSKA (reference sequence). This CDR3 contains 12 residues. The CDR3 sequence: CSATDRYNEQFF. The CDR3 DNA follows: TGCAGTGCTACGGACAGGTACAATGAGCAGTTCTTC.

V usage is TRBV12-3 or TRBV12-4 and J usage is TRBJ2-7; 9 nucleotides match TRBD2. The CDR3 has 13 residues. V lost 8 bases to trimming and J lost 6 bases; unmatched junction nucleotides: 8. The CDR3 sequence: CASGELAGGEQYF. The DNA of the CDR3 is TGTGCCAGCGGTGAACTAGCGGGCGGCGAGCAGTACTTC.

The genes are TRBV5-4 and TRBJ2-1; TRBD2 matches 8 bases. Germline V gives CDR1 SGHNT, CDR2 YYREEE (reference sequence). The CDR3 totals 16 residues. V dropped 3 bases and J dropped 5; count of bases not matched to a gene: 10. The CDR3 loop is CASSSYGTSVNNEQFF. The CDR3 DNA sequence: TGTGCCAGCAGCTCGTACGGGACTAGTGTAAACAATGAGCAGTTCTTC.

The chain links TRBV6-2 or TRBV6-3 to TRBJ2-2; TRBD2 is a possible D gene (6 bases). Trimming shortened V by 0 bases and J by 1 base, and 12 bases separated the two germline ends. The CDR3 is 17 residues long. Germline CDR1 MNHEY, CDR2 SVGEGT. In nucleotides, the CDR3 is TGTGCCAGCAGTTACTCGAACTCGGGGGTGAACACCGGGGAGCTGTTTTTT. Amino acid sequence: CASSYSNSGVNTGELFF.

This clonotype turned up a few times. V and J are TRBV27 and TRBJ2-3; D remains ambiguous. V gave up 6 bases and J gave up 11 bases, with 12 bases separating them. Germline CDR1 reads MNHEY; CDR2 reads SMNVEV (reference sequence). CDR3 length equals 11 residues. In nucleotides, the CDR3 is TGTGCCAGCAGATACACCGTCCGGCAGTATTTT. Residues: CASRYTVRQYF.

The rearrangement joins TRBV18 to TRBJ1-3, with D possibly being TRBD1 (6 bases). V was cut by 3 bases and J by 1 base, with 16 bases left in between. Germline V lookup: CDR1 KGHSH, CDR2 LQKENI. The CDR3 contains 17 residues. CDR3: CASSPRTIQGSGNTIYF. DNA of the CDR3: TGTGCCAGCTCACCCCGAACTATTCAGGGGTCTGGAAACACCATATATTTT.

This clonotype was seen only a few times. This chain uses TRBV12-3 or TRBV12-4 with TRBJ1-2; TRBD1 aligns across 8 bases. The V and J ends lost 4 bases and 7 bases, in that order; junction bases with no gene match: 11. The CDR3 length is 15 residues. In DNA, the CDR3 is TGTGCCAGCAGTTCCCGGCCGGACAGGGCTGGTGGCTACACCTTC. Translated: CASSSRPDRAGGYTF.

The chain couples TRBV9 to TRBJ2-1, with 9 bases identical to TRBD1. Germline loops: CDR1 SGDLS, CDR2 YYNGEE. The CDR3 is 15 amino acids. V dropped 3 bases and J dropped 5; count of bases not matched to a gene: 6. The CDR3 region is CASSEGTGIHNEQFF. For the CDR3, the DNA is TGTGCCAGCAGCGAGGGGACAGGGATTCACAATGAGCAGTTCTTC.

The V call is TRBV7-9, the J call TRBJ2-7, with 7 bases lining up with TRBD2. The junction had 7 bases not matched to a gene; V was cut back by 5 bases and J by 0 bases. Germline assignment: CDR1 SEHNR and CDR2 FQNEAQ (reference sequence). The CDR3 runs to 15 residues. Written as DNA, the CDR3 is TGTGCCAGCAGCCGTCCGGGACTACTCTCCTACGAGCAGTACTTC. This translates into CASSRPGLLSYEQYF.

This chain links TRBV4-3 with TRBJ1-1; D possibly corresponds to TRBD1 (6 bases). This CDR3 is 17 amino acids long. In germline, CDR1 is LGHNA, CDR2 YSLEER. V dropped 3 bases and J dropped 5 bases, with 22 bases sitting between them. CDR3 protein: CASSQEPSRGGGTEAFF. DNA for the CDR3: TGCGCCAGCAGCCAGGAACCCTCCCGAGGGGGTGGGACTGAAGCTTTCTTT.

This clonotype was recorded a few times. The gene calls are TRBV27 and TRBJ2-3, with TRBD2 identical over 11 bases. The V gene's germline CDR1 is MNHEY and CDR2 SMNVEV (reference sequence). The CDR3 spans 18 residues. Trimming cost V 2 bases and J 4 bases; bases outside gene matches: 11. The DNA for the CDR3 is TGTGCCAGCAGTTTAGTCCCCTCTAGCGGGGGGCGTCCAGATACGCAGTATTTT. This translates into CASSLVPSSGGRPDTQYF.

The CDR3 nucleotides are TGTGCCAGCAGTTTATCCCCCGGTTGGACTCTCCTTTATGGCTACACCTTC. Protein product: CASSLSPGWTLLYGYTF. The V call is TRBV28, the J call TRBJ1-2; D remains unclear. CDR1 is MDHEN, CDR2 SYDVKM, per germline. This CDR3 has 17 amino acids. Between the trimmed V and J ends, which lost 1 base and 5 bases, there was a span of 20 bases.

V is TRBV20-1 and J is TRBJ2-1; 9 bases are a match to TRBD2. The germline gives CDR1 DFQATT, CDR2 SNEGSKA (reference sequence). The CDR3 consists of 14 residues. Trimming removed 1 base from V and 8 bases from J; junction bases left unmatched: 6. CDR3 loop: CSARGGGALYEQFF. The CDR3 nucleotides read TGCAGTGCTAGAGGCGGGGGGGCCTTGTATGAGCAGTTCTTC.

The J gene is TRBJ2-1, the V gene TRBV28; TRBD2 matches at 13 bases. The CDR3 is 15 amino acids. Trimming took 7 bases from V and 8 from J; bases not matched to a gene: 8. Looked up from germline, CDR1 is MDHEN and CDR2 is SYDVKM. The CDR3 is CASTGTSGGAYEQFF. The CDR3, as DNA: TGTGCCAGCACCGGAACTAGCGGGGGGGCCTATGAGCAGTTCTTC.

The J gene is TRBJ1-6, the V gene TRBV12-3 or TRBV12-4, with a possible D match to TRBD1 (5 bases). The CDR3 consists of 19 residues. The V end lost 5 bases, the J end lost 7 bases, and 27 bases lay between the germline ends. CDR3 coding DNA: TGTGCCAGCAGTCGCCGGGACTCCCTTACCCCAAAGTCGAATTCACCCCTCCACTTT. Amino acids: CASSRRDSLTPKSNSPLHF.

V gene TRBV29-1 combines with J gene TRBJ2-6, with 7 bases lining up with TRBD2. Germline CDR1 SQVTM, CDR2 ANQGSEA. The CDR3 runs to 15 residues. V shed 4 bases, J shed 1 base, and the junction held 4 bases outside the gene matches. The CDR3 DNA reads as TGCAGCGTTGCTGTCGGGGGGTCTGGGGCCAACGTCCTGACTTTC. Its protein is CSVAVGGSGANVLTF.

This clonotype was observed a single time. This sequence joins TRBV28 and TRBJ2-3; 7 positions match TRBD1. Germline V CDR1 and CDR2: MDHEN, SYDVKM. This CDR3 contains 14 residues. The J segment lost 0 bases and the V segment lost 6 bases, leaving 3 bases of the junction unmatched. In nucleotides, the CDR3 is TGTGCCAGCAGGGGGACAGCTAGCACAGATACGCAGTATTTT. Its translation is CASRGTASTDTQYF.

J is TRBJ1-5 and V is TRBV2; D unclear. Germline CDR1 reads SNHLY; CDR2 reads FYNNEI. The V end was cut by 0 bases, the J end by 4 bases, with 10 bases between. The CDR3 totals 15 residues. The CDR3 DNA reads as TGTGCCAGCAGTGAAGCGCTAGCGATTAATCAGCCCCAGCATTTT. Translation: CASSEALAINQPQHF.

The V call is TRBV7-9, the J call TRBJ2-4, with TRBD1 matching over 7 bases. CDR3 size: 17 residues. The junction had 9 bases not matched to a gene; V was cut back by 4 bases and J by 0 bases. The V gene's germline CDR1 is SEHNR and CDR2 FQNEAQ (reference sequence). CDR3 in amino acids: CASSSDRDGVAKNIQYF. CDR3 sequence (DNA): TGTGCCAGCAGCTCCGACAGGGACGGGGTAGCCAAAAACATTCAGTACTTC. Full variable domain (rest looked up from reference TRBV7-9 and TRBJ2-4): DTGVSQNPRHKITKRGQNVTFRCDPISEHNRLYWYRQTLGQGPEFLTYFQNEAQLEKSRLLSDRFSAERPKGSFSTLEIQRTEQGDSAMYLCASSSDRDGVAKNIQYFGAGTRLSVL.

V is TRBV12-3 or TRBV12-4 and J is TRBJ2-2; unclear D gene. Between the trimmed V and J ends, which lost 3 bases and 7 bases, there was a span of 9 bases. CDR3 length: 13 amino acids. The CDR3 loop reads CASSFNRGGELFF. The CDR3 coding sequence is TGTGCCAGCAGTTTCAACCGAGGCGGGGAGCTGTTTTTT.

The DNA for the CDR3 is TGTGCCAGCAGTTTCCAAGCCGCGGGTACGCAGTATTTT. Its protein product is CASSFQAAGTQYF. The gene calls are TRBV12-3 or TRBV12-4 and TRBJ2-3, with D perhaps matching TRBD2 (5 bases). V gave up 3 bases and J gave up 8 bases, with 12 bases separating them. This CDR3 is built from 13 residues.

The chain links TRBV7-9 to TRBJ2-2; D remains unclear. V lost 1 base and J 0 bases, leaving 15 bases between the germline ends. There are 18 residues in the CDR3. Germline CDR1 reads SEHNR; CDR2 reads FQNEAQ (reference sequence). The CDR3 DNA reads as TGTGCCAGCAGCTTAGGAGCTAGGAGTGGGGCGAACACCGGGGAGCTGTTTTTT. It encodes CASSLGARSGANTGELFF.

This clonotype has only one observation. The chain employs TRBV20-1 and TRBJ2-3; perhaps D is TRBD1 or TRBD2 (5 bases each). Germline loops: CDR1 DFQATT, CDR2 SNEGSKA (reference sequence). The length of the CDR3 is 15 residues. V was trimmed by 4 bases and J by 0 bases, leaving 14 bases between them. In nucleotides, the CDR3 is TGCAGTGCTACCCAAGTTGGGGGAAGCACAGATACGCAGTATTTT. Amino acid sequence: CSATQVGGSTDTQYF.

The rearrangement links TRBV20-1 to TRBJ2-1; D is possibly TRBD1 or TRBD2 (5 bases each). Germline lookup yields CDR1 DFQATT and CDR2 SNEGSKA (reference sequence). This CDR3 comprises 13 residues. V lost 5 bases and J 7 bases, leaving 15 bases between the germline ends. CDR3 DNA sequence: TGCAGTGCTCTGAGCCCGGGGCCTAATGAGCAGTTCTTC. It translates to CSALSPGPNEQFF.

The chain couples TRBV20-1 to TRBJ2-4; TRBD1 agrees at 7 bases. The J call may not be correct, given that the DNA end is closer to TRBJ2-7. CDR3 length: 13 amino acids. The germline V gene encodes CDR1 DFQATT and CDR2 SNEGSKA (reference sequence). CDR3 nucleotides: TGCAGTGCTATTGGGACAGACCACTACGAGCAGTACTTC. Encoded protein: CSAIGTDHYEQYF.